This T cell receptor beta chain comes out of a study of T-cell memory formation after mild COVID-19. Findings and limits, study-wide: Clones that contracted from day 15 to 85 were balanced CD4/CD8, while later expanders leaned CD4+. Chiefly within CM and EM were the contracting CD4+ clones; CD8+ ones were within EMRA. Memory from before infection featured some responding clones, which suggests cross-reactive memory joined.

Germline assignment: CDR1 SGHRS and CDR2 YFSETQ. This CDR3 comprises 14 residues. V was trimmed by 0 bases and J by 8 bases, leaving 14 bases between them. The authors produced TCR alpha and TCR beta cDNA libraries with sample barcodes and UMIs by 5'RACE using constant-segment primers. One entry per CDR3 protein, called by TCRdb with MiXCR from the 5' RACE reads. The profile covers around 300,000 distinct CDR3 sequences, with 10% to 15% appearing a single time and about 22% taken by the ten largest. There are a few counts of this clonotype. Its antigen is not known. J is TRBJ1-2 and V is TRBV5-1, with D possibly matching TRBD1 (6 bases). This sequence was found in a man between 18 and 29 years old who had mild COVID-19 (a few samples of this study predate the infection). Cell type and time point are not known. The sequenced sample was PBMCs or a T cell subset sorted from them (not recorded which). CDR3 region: CASSLENREGGYTF. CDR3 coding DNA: TGCGCCAGCAGCTTGGAGAACAGGGAAGGCGGCTACACCTTC.